A single sample is the source of the 20 T cell receptor beta chains below, sequenced in a study of CD8 T cell repertoires and HIV-1 epitope variants. Which antigens these TCRs recognize remains unknown. Here immunoSEQ multiplex PCR was the method, and the copy in TCRdb shows in-frame clones only, minus some. The sample includes thousands of clones, around 71% of them seen just once. Sequenced input: cultured CD8+ T cells derived from PBMCs. The source is a male donor with HIV.

This chain links TRBV27 with TRBJ2-7; TRBD1 matches 9 bases. The trim removed 5 bases at V and 2 bases at J, leaving 4 bases unmatched. The CDR3 covers 14 residues. Germline V CDR1 and CDR2: MNHEY, SMNVEV (reference sequence). The CDR3 DNA follows: TGTGCCAGCAGTGAAGGGACAGGGACCTACGAGCAGTACTTC. As protein: CASSEGTGTYEQYF.

This clone turned up a few times. The chain uses TRBV19 and TRBJ2-1; maybe TRBD1 (6 bases). CDR1 and CDR2 from the germline V gene are LNHDA and SQIVND (reference sequence). V lost 5 bases to trimming and J lost 10 bases, with 15 bases between them. This CDR3 contains 13 residues. CDR3 residues: CASSATGFGEQFF. DNA of the CDR3: TGTGCCAGTAGTGCGACAGGCTTTGGGGAGCAGTTCTTC.

This clone was seen a single time. The CDR3 DNA is TGTGCCAGCAGCAGGACTAGCAGGGGGCATAATTCACCCCTCCACTTT. Translating gives CASSRTSRGHNSPLHF. This sequence joins TRBV27 and TRBJ1-6; 8 bases are a match to TRBD1. J was trimmed by 5 bases and V by 6 bases; bases with no gene match: 9. Germline V CDR1 and CDR2: MNHEY, SMNVEV (reference sequence). There are 16 residues in the CDR3.

The chain has TRBV30 and TRBJ2-1; 9 nucleotides match TRBD2. With 3 bases clipped from V and 8 bases from J, the junction kept 8 bases outside the gene matches. Germline CDR1 reads GTSNPN; CDR2 reads SVGIG (reference sequence). This CDR3 region has 14 residues. CDR3 region: CAWREPGLAHEQFF. The CDR3 DNA reads as TGTGCCTGGAGGGAACCGGGACTAGCTCATGAGCAGTTCTTC.

The chain combines TRBV27 with TRBJ1-5; D gene unclear. Germline values: CDR1 MNHEY, CDR2 SMNVEV (reference sequence). V was cut by 2 bases and J by 0 bases, with 8 bases left in between. This CDR3 comprises 15 residues. The CDR3 nucleotides are TGTGCCAGCAGTTTAGACGGAGATAGCAATCAGCCCCAGCATTTT. This translates into CASSLDGDSNQPQHF.

V gene TRBV19 combines with J gene TRBJ2-7, with D possibly matching TRBD1 (6 bases). The CDR3 sequence is 15 residues long. CDR1 and CDR2 (germline): LNHDA, SQIVND (reference sequence). V lost 1 base and J lost 4, with 14 bases in between. CDR3 in amino acids: CASSIAGDTLYEQYF. In DNA form, the CDR3 reads TGTGCCAGTAGTATAGCTGGGGACACCCTATACGAGCAGTACTTC.

The chain uses TRBV4-3 and TRBJ2-7; 8 nucleotides align to TRBD2. The ends lost 1 base at V and 5 bases at J; junction bases unmatched: 1. Germline V gene lookup returns CDR1 LGHNA and CDR2 YSLEER. The CDR3 extends over 13 amino acids. The CDR3 DNA reads TGCGCCAGCAGCCAAGGGACTAGCAACGAGCAGTACTTC. This translates into CASSQGTSNEQYF.

The chain couples TRBV4-1 to TRBJ2-2, with D possibly matching TRBD2 (5 bases). V lost 1 base to trimming and J lost 7 bases, with 7 bases between them. The CDR3 loop spans 13 amino acids. Germline CDR1 is MGHRA and CDR2 is YSYEKL. In nucleotides, the CDR3 is TGCGCCAGCAGCCAAGCGGGGAACGGGGAGCTGTTTTTT. This encodes CASSQAGNGELFF.

This clone was seen a single time. CDR3 in DNA: TGTGCCAGCAGCTTAGGGACAGGGGGGGAAAAACTGTTTTTT. Translated: CASSLGTGGEKLFF. V gene TRBV11-2 combines with J gene TRBJ1-4; 10 bases are shared with TRBD1. With 1 base clipped from V and 8 bases from J, the junction kept 1 base outside the gene matches. The CDR3 is 14 residues long. CDR1 is SGHAT and CDR2 is FQNNGV in the germline V gene.

The chain links TRBV5-4 to TRBJ2-5; 7 bases match TRBD2. Looked up from germline, CDR1 is SGHNT and CDR2 is YYREEE (reference sequence). The CDR3 sequence is 16 residues long. J lost 0 bases, V lost 4 bases, and 9 bases had no gene match. For the CDR3, the DNA is TGTGCCAGCAGCGCGGTTATCGGGGGGAACCAAGAGACCCAGTACTTC. It is translated as CASSAVIGGNQETQYF.

Here the CDR3 reads CASSLSGSYEQYF. In DNA form, the CDR3 reads TGTGCCAGCAGTTTATCGGGTTCCTACGAGCAGTACTTC. The V gene is TRBV27, the J gene TRBJ2-7; D remains unclear. Trimming shortened V by 0 bases and J by 1 base, and 4 bases separated the two germline ends. This CDR3 is built from 13 residues. From germline, CDR1 is MNHEY and CDR2 SMNVEV (reference sequence).

The CDR3 DNA follows: TGCGCCAGCAGCTTCGGGGGATCCTACAATGAGCAGTTCTTC. Translated, it gives CASSFGGSYNEQFF. The chain joins TRBV5-1 to TRBJ2-1; TRBD2 is a possible D gene (6 bases). The V end lost 2 bases, the J end lost 1 base, and 7 bases lay between the germline ends. Germline assignment: CDR1 SGHRS and CDR2 YFSETQ. The CDR3 covers 14 residues.

The genes are TRBV27 and TRBJ1-1; the match to TRBD1 covers 10 bases. The CDR3 is made up of 17 amino acids. Germline-derived CDR1 and CDR2 are MNHEY and SMNVEV (reference sequence). Unmatched junction bases numbered 12, after V lost 4 bases and J lost 4 bases. The CDR3: CASSSPGTGVISTEAFF. CDR3 in DNA: TGTGCCAGCAGTTCCCCCGGGACAGGGGTGATTTCCACTGAAGCTTTCTTT.

V is TRBV28 and J is TRBJ2-7; D is undetermined. The length of the CDR3 is 20 residues. The germline gives CDR1 MDHEN, CDR2 SYDVKM. V was trimmed by 3 bases and J by 2 bases, leaving 29 bases between them. The CDR3, as DNA: TGTGCCAGCAGTTTCCCCCCCCCTAGTCCCAATACACCTACCACCTACGAGCAGTACTTC. Amino acid sequence: CASSFPPPSPNTPTTYEQYF.

The chain has TRBV7-9 and TRBJ2-7, with D possibly being TRBD2 (5 bases). Trimming removed 3 bases at V and 3 bases at J, with 9 bases between. The CDR3 spans 13 residues. Looked up from germline, CDR1 is SEHNR and CDR2 is FQNEAQ (reference sequence). DNA for the CDR3: TGTGCCAGCAGCTTGAGGGAACTCTACGAGCAGTACTTC. The encoded protein is CASSLRELYEQYF.

CDR3 coding DNA: TGTGCCAGCAGCTTGATCTCGAGGGACCCTAACAATGAGCAGTTCTTC. The encoded protein is CASSLISRDPNNEQFF. The V and J genes are TRBV5-4 and TRBJ2-1; D is perhaps TRBD1 or TRBD2 (5 bases each). CDR1 and CDR2 (germline): SGHNT, YYREEE (reference sequence). V lost 1 base, J lost 5 bases, and 16 bases lay in between. The CDR3 is 16 residues long.

J is TRBJ1-1 and V is TRBV5-8; D is unclear. This CDR3 is 12 amino acids long. Looked up from germline, CDR1 is SGHTS and CDR2 is YDEGEE. V was clipped by 0 bases and J by 6 bases, with 6 bases between them. The CDR3 DNA sequence: TGTGCCAGCAGCTTGGGGTATCCTGAAGCTTTCTTT. Its protein product is CASSLGYPEAFF.

Sample share makes this clone medium-sized. The V and J genes are TRBV28 and TRBJ2-1; 7 bases line up with TRBD1. Unmatched junction bases numbered 4, after V lost 5 bases and J lost 9 bases. The germline V gene has CDR1 MDHEN and CDR2 SYDVKM. The CDR3 loop spans 12 amino acids. DNA for the CDR3: TGTGCCAGCAGTCCAGGGGGAAGTGAGCAGTTCTTC. Translation: CASSPGGSEQFF.

The chain links TRBV27 to TRBJ2-7; 8 bases align to TRBD1. This CDR3 contains 18 residues. Germline loops: CDR1 MNHEY, CDR2 SMNVEV (reference sequence). J gave up 1 base and V 2 bases, and 13 bases lay outside the gene matches. The CDR3 sequence: CASSLHILGTGLSYEQYF. CDR3 DNA: TGTGCCAGCAGTTTACACATTCTCGGGACAGGTTTATCCTACGAGCAGTACTTC.

This clone was picked up one time. The chain recombines TRBV1 with TRBJ2-3; TRBD2 reflects the table's D call only, with no check against the DNA. TRBV1 is labeled a pseudogene. The CDR3 covers 12 residues. The CDR3 loop is CTSSQPRDTQYF. CDR3 coding DNA: TGCACCAGCAGCCAACCTAGAGATACGCAGTATTTT.